The 26 T cell receptor beta chains listed next were all sequenced from one sample in a study of shared clonotypes between healthy human individuals. The assay was immunoSEQ multiplex PCR, and TCRdb's table has in-frame clones only and misses some. In the table there are more than 200,000 clones, about 69% of which are singletons. Sample: memory CD4+ T cells sorted from blood. Described subset: CD45RA-negative fraction. The receptors derive from a man in his thirties or forties in good health.

The genes are TRBV5-4 and TRBJ2-5; 8 bases match TRBD1. The CDR3 extends over 16 amino acids. V shed 0 bases and J 5 bases; nucleotides not matched to a gene: 9. Germline V gene data show CDR1 as SGHNT and CDR2 as YYREEE (reference sequence). CDR3 residues: CASSLVGRGLRETQYF. CDR3 coding DNA: TGTGCCAGCAGCTTGGTAGGCAGGGGGCTTCGGGAGACCCAGTACTTC.

This chain links TRBV5-1 with TRBJ2-1; D is possibly TRBD1 (6 bases). Trimming shortened V by 6 bases and J by 8 bases, and 24 bases separated the two germline ends. This CDR3 comprises 16 residues. Germline V CDR1 and CDR2: SGHRS, YFSETQ. As DNA, the CDR3 is TGCGCCAGCACCTCGTCCGGGACATCCCAGTGGGATGAGCAGTTCTTC. This translates into CASTSSGTSQWDEQFF.

This clone was recorded a few times. The chain joins TRBV2 to TRBJ1-5; 8 nucleotides align to TRBD1. CDR1 and CDR2 from the germline V gene are SNHLY and FYNNEI. The CDR3 contains 15 residues. J gave up 4 bases and V 6 bases, and 8 bases lay outside the gene matches. The CDR3 sequence is CASRKGQGENQPQHF. CDR3 nucleotides: TGTGCCAGCAGAAAAGGACAGGGCGAGAATCAGCCCCAGCATTTT.

J is TRBJ2-5 and V is TRBV19; D not certain. Germline CDR1 reads LNHDA; CDR2 reads SQIVND (reference sequence). With 5 bases removed from V and 5 bases from J, the gap between germline ends came to 12 bases. The CDR3 covers 13 residues. CDR3 loop: CASSLYFRETQYF. The CDR3 nucleotides read TGTGCCAGTAGTTTATATTTCCGGGAGACCCAGTACTTC.

The V call is TRBV7-8, the J call TRBJ2-5; D remains unclear. V was shortened by 9 bases and J by 2 bases, with 13 bases between the two germline ends. CDR1 is SGHVS and CDR2 is FQNEAQ in the germline V gene. CDR3 size: 13 residues. CDR3 DNA sequence: TGTGCCAGTGGACGGTCCGGGCAAGAGACCCAGTACTTC. Protein sequence: CASGRSGQETQYF.

The rearrangement uses TRBV7-3 and TRBJ2-3; D might be TRBD1 (5 bases). V shed 2 bases and J shed 1 base, with 7 bases lying between them. The CDR3 runs to 14 residues. Looked up from germline, CDR1 is SGHTA and CDR2 is FQGTGA. The CDR3 loop is CASSLGQRTDTQYF. The DNA of the CDR3 is TGTGCCAGCAGCTTAGGACAACGCACAGATACGCAGTATTTT.

The chain couples TRBV11-1 to TRBJ2-7, with TRBD1 matching 10 bases. Looked up from germline, CDR1 is SGHAT and CDR2 is FQDESV (reference sequence). There are 16 residues in the CDR3. Trimming cost V 5 bases and J 3 bases; bases outside gene matches: 10. The CDR3 is CASSGDRGRALYEQYF. DNA of the CDR3: TGTGCCAGCAGCGGGGACAGGGGACGGGCTCTCTACGAGCAGTACTTC.

This sequence joins TRBV10-2 and TRBJ2-7; tentative D call: TRBD2 (7 bases). Germline lookup yields CDR1 WSHSY and CDR2 SAAADI. The CDR3 spans 16 residues. Trimming removed 0 bases from V and 3 bases from J, with 15 bases in between. The CDR3 nucleotides are TGCGCCAGCAGTGAGTCGGGGGGGCTCGGCGGCTACGAGCAGTACTTC. As protein: CASSESGGLGGYEQYF.

The chain recombines TRBV7-3 with TRBJ2-1, with a weak D call TRBD2 (6 bases). Germline assignment: CDR1 SGHTA and CDR2 FQGTGA. The length of the CDR3 is 16 residues. Trimming took off 2 bases at V and 4 bases at J, with 15 bases between the two ends. CDR3 nucleotide sequence: TGTGCCAGCAGCTTAGTTGGGGGAGGCATATACAATGAGCAGTTCTTC. Translation gives CASSLVGGGIYNEQFF.

The genes are TRBV5-5 and TRBJ2-7; 9 positions agree with TRBD1. V lost 5 bases, J lost 1 base, and 4 bases stayed unmatched. In germline, CDR1 is SGHKS, CDR2 YYEKEE (reference sequence). The CDR3 loop spans 14 amino acids. DNA for the CDR3: TGTGCCAGCAGAGGACAGGGGACATCCTACGAGCAGTACTTC. Translated, it gives CASRGQGTSYEQYF.

This clone was picked up many times. Other DNA sequences of this sample code for an identical CDR3. The rearrangement links TRBV7-2 to TRBJ1-2, with D tentatively TRBD1 (6 bases). The CDR3 covers 12 residues. Germline V gene data show CDR1 as SGHTA and CDR2 as FQGNSA. Trimming cost V 3 bases and J 8 bases, with 10 bases left between them. The CDR3, as DNA: TGTGCCAGCAGCTTGCATGGGGGCGGCTACACCTTC. It specifies CASSLHGGGYTF.

The gene calls are TRBV27 and TRBJ2-1, with TRBD2 matching 10 bases. With 3 bases clipped from V and 5 bases from J, the junction kept 13 bases outside the gene matches. This CDR3 is built from 18 residues. CDR1 and CDR2 (germline): MNHEY, SMNVEV (reference sequence). CDR3 nucleotides: TGTGCCAGCAGTTTCCGCGCTAGCGGGAGTAGGGGAAACAATGAGCAGTTCTTC. It specifies CASSFRASGSRGNNEQFF.

This rearrangement joins TRBV28 to TRBJ2-6, with TRBD1 identical over 7 bases. From germline, CDR1 is MDHEN and CDR2 SYDVKM. The CDR3 sequence is 18 residues long. The junction had 8 bases not matched to a gene; V was cut back by 3 bases and J by 0 bases. The chain's CDR3 is CASSLEDRFYSGANVLTF. Written as DNA, the CDR3 is TGTGCCAGCAGTTTGGAGGACAGGTTCTACTCTGGGGCCAACGTCCTGACTTTC.

The chain combines TRBV7-9 with TRBJ2-7; TRBD1 is a possible D gene (5 bases). The ends were cut back, 4 bases at V and 5 bases at J, with 12 bases in the middle. The CDR3 has 13 amino acids. Per germline, CDR1 SEHNR and CDR2 FQNEAQ (reference sequence). The CDR3 protein is CASSSGQSHEQYF. The CDR3 DNA reads as TGTGCCAGCAGCTCAGGGCAGTCCCACGAGCAGTACTTC.

This clone was seen more than once but under ten times. The CDR3: CASTRPGGYEQYF. CDR3 coding DNA: TGTGCCAGCACTCGTCCGGGAGGTTACGAGCAGTACTTC. The chain uses TRBV28 and TRBJ2-7, with 7 bases matching TRBD2. V trimming: 7 bases; J trimming: 4 bases; junction bases outside the gene matches: 7. Germline loops: CDR1 MDHEN, CDR2 SYDVKM. CDR3 length equals 13 residues.

The gene calls are TRBV25-1 and TRBJ2-7, with D unresolved. Germline-derived CDR1 and CDR2 are MGHDK and SYGVNS. The CDR3 is 15 residues long. V lost 4 bases and J 2 bases, leaving 15 bases between the germline ends. CDR3 DNA: TGTGCCAGCAGTGGGACCGGCGAGGTCGCCTACGAGCAGTACTTC. Amino acid sequence: CASSGTGEVAYEQYF.

This clone turned up a few times. This chain links TRBV5-1 with TRBJ1-1, with a possible D match to TRBD1 (6 bases). Germline loops: CDR1 SGHRS, CDR2 YFSETQ. Trimming stripped 0 bases from V and 5 bases from J, with 17 bases between. The CDR3 runs 16 residues. CDR3 in amino acids: CASSLASRRGLTEAFF. Here the CDR3 DNA reads TGCGCCAGCAGCTTGGCCTCGCGCAGGGGTCTAACTGAAGCTTTCTTT.

The chain joins TRBV5-5 to TRBJ1-1; D perhaps matches TRBD1 (5 bases). Germline assignment: CDR1 SGHKS and CDR2 YYEKEE (reference sequence). This CDR3 is 13 amino acids long. V was trimmed by 3 bases and J by 0 bases, leaving 6 bases between them. Written as DNA, the CDR3 is TGTGCCAGCAGCTCAGGGATGAACACTGAAGCTTTCTTT. Residues: CASSSGMNTEAFF.

Notes on this clone: Other DNA sequences of this sample code for an identical CDR3. The chain employs TRBV4-1 and TRBJ2-7; 9 bases map to TRBD2. V was clipped by 1 base and J by 4 bases; unmatched bases: 2. There are 14 residues in the CDR3. CDR1 is MGHRA and CDR2 is YSYEKL in the germline V gene. Here the CDR3 reads CASSQGAGGYEQYF. CDR3 coding DNA: TGCGCCAGCAGCCAAGGCGCGGGAGGGTACGAGCAGTACTTC.

The V gene is TRBV11-2, the J gene TRBJ2-1; D unclear. The germline V and J ends were trimmed by 1 base and 4 bases, with 8 bases remaining between them. This CDR3 comprises 14 residues. Germline CDR1 SGHAT, CDR2 FQNNGV. The CDR3, as DNA: TGTGCCAGCAGCTTAGCGGCCCCATACAATGAGCAGTTCTTC. This encodes CASSLAAPYNEQFF.

The chain recombines TRBV5-1 with TRBJ2-3; 9 bases agree with TRBD2. Unmatched junction bases numbered 9, after V lost 4 bases and J lost 0 bases. The CDR3 covers 17 residues. Germline V gives CDR1 SGHRS, CDR2 YFSETQ. The CDR3 loop is CASSPISTSGSTDTQYF. DNA for the CDR3: TGCGCCAGCAGCCCCATTTCAACTAGCGGGAGCACAGATACGCAGTATTTT. Full variable domain (outside the CDR3, taken from reference TRBV5-1 and TRBJ2-3): KAGVTQTPRYLIKTRGQQVTLSCSPISGHRSVSWYQQTPGQGLQFLFEYFSETQRNKGNFPGRFSGRQFSNSRSEMNVSTLELGDSALYLCASSPISTSGSTDTQYFGPGTRLTVL.

The chain links TRBV5-1 to TRBJ1-1; D is perhaps TRBD1 (6 bases). The V and J ends lost 2 bases and 4 bases respectively, with 15 bases between them. This CDR3 comprises 15 residues. Per the germline V gene, CDR1 is SGHRS and CDR2 is YFSETQ. CDR3 amino acids: CASSFTGADLTEAFF. CDR3 nucleotides: TGCGCCAGCAGCTTCACGGGGGCGGATCTCACTGAAGCTTTCTTT. The full variable domain, completed using reference TRBV5-1 and TRBJ1-1, is KAGVTQTPRYLIKTRGQQVTLSCSPISGHRSVSWYQQTPGQGLQFLFEYFSETQRNKGNFPGRFSGRQFSNSRSEMNVSTLELGDSALYLCASSFTGADLTEAFFGQGTRLTVV.

This clone has more than one count but fewer than ten. The chain joins TRBV10-3 to TRBJ2-1; 10 bases fit TRBD2. Germline lookup yields CDR1 ENHRY and CDR2 SYGVKD. V lost 3 bases to trimming and J lost 0 bases; unmatched junction nucleotides: 5. There are 17 residues in the CDR3. The CDR3 region has the DNA TGTGCCATCAGTGACCCATCTAGCGGGAGCTCCTACAATGAGCAGTTCTTC. Protein product: CAISDPSSGSSYNEQFF.

The genes are TRBV6-5 and TRBJ2-5; the D is unclear. CDR1 is MNHEY and CDR2 is SVGAGI in the germline V gene. V lost 0 bases, J lost 5 bases, and 13 bases lay in between. The CDR3 totals 15 residues. This CDR3 is CASSYSLTTLETQYF. The CDR3 coding sequence is TGTGCCAGCAGTTACTCGCTTACGACCCTGGAGACCCAGTACTTC.

The V call is TRBV18, the J call TRBJ2-7; the D gene could be TRBD1 or TRBD2 (5 bases each). Germline loops: CDR1 KGHSH, CDR2 LQKENI. With 8 bases removed from V and 3 bases from J, the gap between germline ends came to 23 bases. CDR3 length equals 16 residues. CDR3 loop: CASKPGTPGVNYEQYF. CDR3 DNA: TGTGCCAGCAAACCCGGGACCCCCGGAGTGAACTACGAGCAGTACTTC.

The chain employs TRBV6-1 and TRBJ1-4, with 7 bases aligning to TRBD1. Germline V gene sequence: CDR1 MNHNS, CDR2 SASEGT. This CDR3 comprises 14 residues. V was clipped by 7 bases and J by 5 bases; unmatched bases: 7. The CDR3 is CASIPDRENEKLFF. The CDR3 nucleotides read TGTGCCAGCATTCCCGACAGGGAGAATGAAAAACTGTTTTTT.